The sequence of this T cell receptor beta chain was determined in a study of blood T cell repertoires in COVID-19 (dated by TCRdb to 2018 to 2021). As for the study more broadly: Samples from collaborators originated in the United States, Italy and Spain and spanned both the acute and convalescent phases of COVID-19. Subjects who had been exposed to COVID-19, were actively infected with it, or had recovered from it provided the deeply sampled blood TCRbeta repertoires that made up the dataset. A freely available public database, intended as a resource for researchers studying the immune response to SARS-CoV-2, is where the repertoires were released. Where available, HLA class I and class II types were obtained from metadata supplied by the sample provider rather than from assay-based typing. Samples were obtained from the ongoing ImmuneRACE study (first 160 participants) and from 950 to 1,500 subjects provided by 6 global collaborators. The prospective study material was composed of cDNA or gDNA derived from T cells, B-cell-depleted T cells, or PBMCs. The sample metadata nearly always contained a de-identified subject ID, COVID-19 status, age in years and sex. What the research found in general, with its limitations: The amount of clinical and demographic metadata varied by source and participant and was provided uncurated.

TCRbeta CDR3 regions were amplified from genomic DNA using the immunoSEQ Assay, a bias-controlled multiplex PCR. Under the source paper's analysis protocol: Nucleated cell counts per sample were estimated from amplification of reference gene primers within the assay. To quantify the absolute abundance of each unique TCRbeta CDR3 rearrangement, sequence reads were collapsed and filtered. For each sample, productive Simpson clonality was calculated by taking the square root of Simpson's diversity index across productive rearrangements. TCRdb took this table from immuneACCESS and kept in-frame rearrangements with V and J called. Such tables lack part of the clones; where checked against another copy, unresolved V genes explain under half of the gap, and the rest is unexplained. Clone size and V and J calls were adopted from that table, with D and trimming inferred from the DNA. Across this sample there are about 380,000 clones, with 70% to 90% seen only once. Of the sample, 1% to 1.5% falls within the top ten clones.

Enrolling through a virtual design, the prospective study's participants ranged in age from about 18 to 89 years and lived across 24 United States geographic areas. To assign participants to cohorts, the prospective study relied on clinical history that participants themselves reported in a screening survey and a study questionnaire. For ImmuneRACE Cohort 3, a participant was defined as recovered based on two consecutive negative NP/OP PCR tests, clearance by a healthcare professional, or resolution of symptoms. In the prospective study, whole blood, serum and a nasopharyngeal or oropharyngeal swab were collected from each participant by mobile phlebotomists. Over a 2-month period, participants in the prospective study had the option of providing additional blood draws and questionnaires. Before DNA extraction, blood samples from the prospective study were shipped at room temperature or frozen.

As to this clone: Its antigen is not yet known. The input lacks base qualities; no much larger clone sits a single base away.

V is clipped by 5 bases and J by 11 bases, and the sequence between their germline boundaries is 12 bases long. Counted from cysteine to phenylalanine, this CDR3 has 11 amino acids. Only the CDR3 part of the read is kept: 33 bases, read in frame from the first base. The TCR originated in a young man who had recovered from COVID-19. Sequencing used PBMCs or T cells enriched from blood (not recorded which). The rearrangement joined TRBV12-3 or TRBV12-4 to TRBJ1-1; TRBD1 is a possible D gene, resting on 5 matching bases. The DNA is as follows: TGTGCCAGCAGTAGGGGTAATGGGGCTTTCTTT. The translation is CASSRGNGAFF.